Each of the 13 T cell receptor beta chains below was sequenced from the same sample in a study of T-cell memory formation after mild COVID-19. TCRdb re-derived calls from the 5' RACE reads in MiXCR, one entry per CDR3 protein. The sample carries over 350,000 distinct CDR3 sequences, around 24% recorded once. Sequencing was carried out using PBMCs or a T cell subset sorted from them (not recorded which). The receptors were gathered from an adult woman who had mild COVID-19 (a few samples of this study predate the infection). Cell type and time point are not known.

This sequence joins TRBV10-3 and TRBJ2-3, with D perhaps matching TRBD1 (5 bases). The ends were cut back, 10 bases at V and 1 base at J, with 18 bases in the middle. This CDR3 is 15 amino acids long. Germline-derived CDR1 and CDR2 are ENHRY and SYGVKD. The CDR3 sequence is CATGPGGARTDTQYF. CDR3 sequence (DNA): TGTGCCACCGGACCGGGTGGGGCGCGCACAGATACGCAGTATTTT.

This clonotype was picked up many times. The J gene is TRBJ2-5, the V gene TRBV4-3, with 9 bases aligning to TRBD2. The CDR3 extends over 15 amino acids. Germline V gene sequence: CDR1 LGHNA, CDR2 YSLEER. V gave up 3 bases and J gave up 6 bases; unmatched junction bases: 8. The DNA for the CDR3 is TGCGCCAGCAGCCACAGTAGCGGGAGAGATAAGACCCAGTACTTC. Its protein product is CASSHSSGRDKTQYF.

The chain couples TRBV4-2 to TRBJ1-6; 9 bases are a match to TRBD1. The CDR3 contains 16 residues. Germline CDR1 and CDR2: LGHNA and YNFKEQ. Losses at the gene ends were 1 base for V and 7 bases for J; bases not matched to a gene: 5. The CDR3 loop is CASSQAVQGANSPLHF. CDR3 bases: TGTGCCAGCAGCCAAGCAGTACAGGGGGCCAATTCACCCCTCCACTTT.

V gene TRBV27 combines with J gene TRBJ1-1; D may be TRBD1 (6 bases). Germline loops: CDR1 MNHEY, CDR2 SMNVEV (reference sequence). The CDR3 totals 15 residues. V lost 7 bases and J lost 0, with 15 bases in between. The CDR3 DNA is TGTGCCAGCAACAGACAGGCCGCTTTGAACACTGAAGCTTTCTTT. Protein product: CASNRQAALNTEAFF.

CDR3 sequence: CASSPTGSGNTIYF. CDR3 DNA: TGCGCCAGCAGCCCTACAGGCTCTGGAAACACCATATATTTT. The chain links TRBV5-1 to TRBJ1-3, with D perhaps matching TRBD1 (5 bases). The CDR3 spans 14 residues. Looked up from germline, CDR1 is SGHRS and CDR2 is YFSETQ. Between the trimmed V and J ends, which lost 4 bases and 0 bases, there was a span of 8 bases.

The sample holds many counts of this clonotype. The V and J genes are TRBV9 and TRBJ2-7; the D gene could be TRBD1 or TRBD2 (5 bases each). Germline values: CDR1 SGDLS, CDR2 YYNGEE. The CDR3 is 13 residues long. V was pared by 3 bases and J by 7 bases, with 14 bases between. The CDR3 nucleotides read TGTGCCAGCAGCGGAGGGACGGTTGGTGAGCAGTACTTC. This encodes CASSGGTVGEQYF.

The gene calls are TRBV5-1 and TRBJ1-4; D is perhaps TRBD1 (5 bases). Trimming cost V 1 base and J 3 bases, with 16 bases left between them. This CDR3 has 17 residues. The germline CDR1 and CDR2 sequences are SGHRS and YFSETQ. The CDR3 reads CASSLMGRDRSNEKLFF. Here the CDR3 DNA reads TGCGCCAGCAGCTTGATGGGTCGGGACCGATCTAATGAAAAACTGTTTTTT.

Remarks on this clonotype: This may be a read error, as it is one base from a much larger clone. V gene TRBV12-3 or TRBV12-4 combines with J gene TRBJ2-1, with 7 bases that match TRBD2. CDR3 length: 13 residues. The V gene end was trimmed by 4 bases and the J gene end by 10 bases; junction bases not matched to a gene: 7. The CDR3, as DNA: TGTGCCAGCAGTTGTGCGGTGGGGGGGGAGCAGTTCTTC. It is translated as CASSCAVGGEQFF.

The rearrangement uses TRBV30 and TRBJ2-1; 8 nucleotides agree with TRBD2. Germline-derived CDR1 and CDR2 are GTSNPN and SVGIG (reference sequence). The CDR3 is 18 residues long. Germline trimming cut 5 bases from V and 4 bases from J; bases unmatched to any gene: 19. Written as DNA, the CDR3 is TGTGCCTGGGCGGCGGTCCCGGTTCGCGGGGGGCAATACAATGAGCAGTTCTTC. As protein: CAWAAVPVRGGQYNEQFF.

This rearrangement joins TRBV6-1 to TRBJ2-3; 10 nucleotides line up with TRBD2. V lost 10 bases and J lost 2; bases outside the gene matches: 9. Germline assignment: CDR1 MNHNS and CDR2 SASEGT. The CDR3 loop spans 15 amino acids. Written as DNA, the CDR3 is TGTGCCACCCACAGCGGGGGGGAGCTCACAGATACGCAGTATTTT. Amino acids: CATHSGGELTDTQYF.

This clonotype was counted only a few times. The limits of the CDR3 on the DNA are not certain, so only TCRdb's listed CDR3 is given. The chain joins TRBV29-1 to TRBJ2-7; TRBD1 was called by the table and not checked on the DNA. Looked up from germline, CDR1 is SQVTM and CDR2 is ANQGSEA. The CDR3 is made up of 14 amino acids, end residues included. CDR3 sequence: CSVSGQGFSYEQYF.

This clonotype occurred a few times. The V gene is TRBV20-1, the J gene TRBJ1-1; D call uncertain. V lost 8 bases, J lost 0 bases, and 19 bases lay in between. This CDR3 has 15 amino acids. Germline V gives CDR1 DFQATT, CDR2 SNEGSKA (reference sequence). The CDR3 region is CSSKRALHMNTEAFF. CDR3 bases: TGCAGTTCTAAGAGGGCACTACATATGAACACTGAAGCTTTCTTT.

The chain carries TRBV7-7 and TRBJ2-1; 14 bases map to TRBD2. J lost 9 bases, V lost 4 bases, and 2 bases had no gene match. The CDR3 length is 14 residues. In germline, CDR1 is SSHAT, CDR2 FNYEAQ (reference sequence). CDR3 bases: TGTGCCAGCAGCTCCGGGACTAGCGGGGGTGAGCAGTTCTTC. Its protein is CASSSGTSGGEQFF.